The 13 T cell receptor beta chains listed next were all sequenced from one sample in a study of T cell repertoires in cytomegalovirus infection. One entry per CDR3 protein results from TCRdb running MiXCR on the reads. The profile covers 300,000 to 400,000 distinct CDR3 sequences, with around 18% appearing a single time and approximately 10% taken by the ten largest. Sequences were obtained from PBMCs. Source of these receptors: a human donor in good health (CMV status not recorded). Some clones in this sample may be carry-over from other donors' samples.

This clonotype was picked up many times. V is TRBV6-1 and J is TRBJ1-5; tentatively, D is TRBD1 (6 bases). V dropped 3 bases and J dropped 1 base, with 13 bases sitting between them. The CDR3 is 16 residues long. In germline, CDR1 is MNHNS, CDR2 SASEGT. The CDR3 DNA follows: TGTGCCAGCAGTGAGGGACACCTTTTCAGCAATCAGCCCCAGCATTTT. This sequence encodes CASSEGHLFSNQPQHF.

About this clonotype itself: A read error may explain this, as a much larger clone is one base away. The chain couples TRBV11-2 to TRBJ2-7; no clear D. Trimming cost V 2 bases and J 6 bases, with 14 bases left between them. CDR1 is SGHAT, CDR2 FQNNGV, per germline. This CDR3 region has 14 residues. The CDR3 bases are TGTGCCAGCAGCTTAAACACTTATGTCTGCGAGCAGTACTTC. This encodes CASSLNTYVCEQYF.

This clonotype occurred a few times. The chain carries TRBV20-1 and TRBJ2-1; maybe TRBD2 (5 bases). Trimming removed 3 bases at V and 5 bases at J, with 5 bases between. Looked up from germline, CDR1 is DFQATT and CDR2 is SNEGSKA (reference sequence). This CDR3 contains 11 residues. CDR3 sequence: CSARTNNEQFF. The CDR3 DNA sequence: TGCAGTGCTAGGACTAACAATGAGCAGTTCTTC.

This clonotype showed up many times. The rearrangement links TRBV19 to TRBJ2-1; the match to TRBD1 covers 9 bases. Germline CDR1 and CDR2: LNHDA and SQIVND (reference sequence). The CDR3 sequence is 15 residues long. J was trimmed by 0 bases and V by 6 bases; bases with no gene match: 3. CDR3 sequence reads: CASRRQGDSYNEQFF. CDR3 nucleotides: TGTGCCAGTAGAAGACAGGGGGACTCCTACAATGAGCAGTTCTTC.

This clonotype was counted between two and nine times. The chain joins TRBV6-2 or TRBV6-3 to TRBJ2-7; TRBD2 agrees at 9 bases. The length of the CDR3 is 16 residues. J was trimmed by 0 bases and V by 5 bases; bases with no gene match: 8. Looked up from germline, CDR1 is MNHEY and CDR2 is SVGEGT. The DNA of the CDR3 is TGTGCCAGCAGTCCCTGGACTAGCGAGGACTCCTACGAGCAGTACTTC. Amino acid sequence: CASSPWTSEDSYEQYF.

In its sample, this clonotype was seen many times. CDR3 in amino acids: CASSEALGSNTEAFF. Here the CDR3 DNA reads TGTGCCAGCAGTGAAGCGCTAGGTTCGAACACTGAAGCTTTCTTT. This chain joins TRBV6-1 and TRBJ1-1, with D unclear. Germline values: CDR1 MNHNS, CDR2 SASEGT. V was pared by 0 bases and J by 1 base, with 9 bases between. There are 15 residues in the CDR3.

This sequence joins TRBV6-2 or TRBV6-3 and TRBJ1-5; D call uncertain. Germline CDR1 and CDR2: MNHEY and SVGEGT. CDR3 length: 12 amino acids. V lost 2 bases and J 5 bases, leaving 4 bases between the germline ends. CDR3 nucleotides: TGTGCCAGCAGTTACGGGCATCAGCCCCAGCATTTT. Translated, it gives CASSYGHQPQHF.

The DNA of the CDR3 is TGTGCCAGCAGTGAAATGGTTTGGACTCCCGGGGAGCTGTTTTTT. This translates into CASSEMVWTPGELFF. V usage is TRBV6-1 and J usage is TRBJ2-2; D may be TRBD2 (5 bases). The CDR3 contains 15 residues. CDR1 and CDR2 from the germline V gene are MNHNS and SASEGT. V lost 2 bases and J 6 bases, leaving 13 bases between the germline ends.

This clonotype has ten or more counts. This chain links TRBV7-2 with TRBJ2-3; 9 bases are shared with TRBD2. This CDR3 spans 16 amino acids. The J segment lost 3 bases and the V segment lost 1 base, leaving 5 bases of the junction unmatched. Germline CDR1 is SGHTA and CDR2 is FQGNSA. This chain's CDR3 is CASSLGLAGSTDTQYF. The CDR3 DNA reads TGTGCCAGCAGCTTAGGGCTAGCGGGAAGTACAGATACGCAGTATTTT.

The sample holds a few counts of this clonotype. A much bigger clone sits one base away, suggesting this may be a read error. The genes are TRBV7-4 and TRBJ2-7, with D unresolved. Per the germline V gene, CDR1 is SGHVT and CDR2 is SQSDAQ. The V gene lost 6 bases and the J gene lost 3 bases, with 15 bases spanning the gap. This CDR3 is built from 14 residues. The DNA for the CDR3 is TGTGCCAGCAGTAATATCATGCGCGTCTACGAGCAGTACTTC. Protein product: CASSNIMRVYEQYF.

In this sample, this clonotype turned up many times. The chain carries TRBV4-1 and TRBJ2-1; tentatively, D is TRBD2 (7 bases). The V end was cut by 0 bases, the J end by 7 bases, with 22 bases between. The CDR3 has 18 residues. CDR1 MGHRA and CDR2 YSYEKL come from the germline V gene. The CDR3 DNA sequence: TGCGCCAGCAGCCAAGATAGGAGCGGGGCGAAGACAGGTAATGAGCAGTTCTTC. Amino acid sequence: CASSQDRSGAKTGNEQFF.

This clonotype appeared a few times. The chain carries TRBV11-2 and TRBJ2-7; D perhaps matches TRBD2 (5 bases). V gave up 3 bases and J gave up 2 bases, with 8 bases separating them. There are 13 residues in the CDR3. The V gene's germline CDR1 is SGHAT and CDR2 FQNNGV. The CDR3 DNA is TGTGCCAGCAGCTTCGGGGAGACCTACGAGCAGTACTTC. The encoded protein is CASSFGETYEQYF.

The gene calls are TRBV2 and TRBJ1-1; maybe TRBD1 (5 bases). CDR1 SNHLY and CDR2 FYNNEI come from the germline V gene. V lost 3 bases, J lost 10 bases, and 9 bases lay in between. The CDR3 is 11 residues long. The CDR3 DNA reads TGTGCCAGCAGTGAGGGGGAGGCAGCTTTCTTT. This sequence encodes CASSEGEAAFF.